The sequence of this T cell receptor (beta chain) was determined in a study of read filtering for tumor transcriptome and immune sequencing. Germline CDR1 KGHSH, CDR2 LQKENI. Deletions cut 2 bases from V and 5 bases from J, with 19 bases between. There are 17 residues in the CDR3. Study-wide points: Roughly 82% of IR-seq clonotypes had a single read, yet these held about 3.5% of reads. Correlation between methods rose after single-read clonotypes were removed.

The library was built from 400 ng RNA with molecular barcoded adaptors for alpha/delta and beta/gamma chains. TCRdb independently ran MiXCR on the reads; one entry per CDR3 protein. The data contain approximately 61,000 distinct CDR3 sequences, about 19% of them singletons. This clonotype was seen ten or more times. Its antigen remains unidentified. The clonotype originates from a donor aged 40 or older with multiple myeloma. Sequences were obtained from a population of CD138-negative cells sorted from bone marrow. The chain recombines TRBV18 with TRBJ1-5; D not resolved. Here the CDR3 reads CASSPAARSAFYQPQHF. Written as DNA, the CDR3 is TGTGCCAGCTCACCAGCAGCCCGGTCCGCCTTTTATCAGCCCCAGCATTTT.